One and the same sample provided the 8 T cell receptor beta chains below, sequenced in a study of blood T cell repertoires in COVID-19. TCRdb keeps only in-frame clones here, not all; method: immunoSEQ multiplex PCR. The sample lists 150,000 to 160,000 clones, 85% to 90% occurring once. The sample comprised peripheral blood. Receptors originate from a woman aged 40 to 55 with acute or convalescent COVID-19.

This chain uses TRBV5-4 with TRBJ1-1; D call uncertain. There are 15 residues in the CDR3. Trimming pared 0 bases from V and 1 base from J, leaving 10 bases between. Germline values: CDR1 SGHNT, CDR2 YYREEE (reference sequence). The CDR3 DNA sequence: TGTGCCAGCAGCTTGGCTGGTGGGCAGAACACTGAAGCTTTCTTT. It yields the protein CASSLAGGQNTEAFF.

The V gene is TRBV13, the J gene TRBJ1-4; no reliable D call. Trimming stripped 0 bases from V and 7 bases from J, with 12 bases between. From germline, CDR1 is PRHDT and CDR2 FYEKMQ (reference sequence). The CDR3 extends over 15 amino acids. DNA for the CDR3: TGTGCCAGCAGCTTAGGCGGGAAAGTGGGTGAAAAACTGTTTTTT. Encoded protein: CASSLGGKVGEKLFF. The entire variable domain, with the rest obtained from reference TRBV13 and TRBJ1-4, is as follows: AAGVIQSPRHLIKEKRETATLKCYPIPRHDTVYWYQQGPGQDPQFLISFYEKMQSDKGSIPDRFSAQQFSDYHSELNMSSLELGDSALYFCASSLGGKVGEKLFFGSGTQLSVL.

The rearrangement links TRBV5-4 to TRBJ2-5, with 9 bases identical to TRBD2. This CDR3 spans 16 amino acids. J was trimmed by 4 bases and V by 1 base; bases with no gene match: 8. Per the germline V gene, CDR1 is SGHNT and CDR2 is YYREEE (reference sequence). CDR3 sequence reads: CASSLTAGGPGETQYF. CDR3 coding DNA: TGTGCCAGCAGCTTGACGGCGGGAGGGCCGGGAGAGACCCAGTACTTC.

The chain has TRBV5-6 and TRBJ1-6; D is perhaps TRBD1 (6 bases). Germline V gives CDR1 SGHDT, CDR2 YYEEEE. The ends were cut back, 2 bases at V and 8 bases at J, with 14 bases in the middle. The CDR3 totals 15 residues. CDR3 sequence reads: CASSFRGAGHSPLHF. In DNA form, the CDR3 reads TGTGCCAGCAGCTTCAGGGGAGCTGGGCATTCACCCCTCCACTTT.

This sequence joins TRBV19 and TRBJ2-3; 7 bases map to TRBD2. The CDR3 loop spans 16 amino acids. The junction had 15 bases not matched to a gene; V was cut back by 7 bases and J by 5 bases. In germline, CDR1 is LNHDA, CDR2 SQIVND (reference sequence). As DNA, the CDR3 is TGTGCCAGTACCTTCGGCGGGAGTATTCAACGAGATACGCAGTATTTT. Its translation: CASTFGGSIQRDTQYF. The whole variable domain, filled in from reference TRBV19 and TRBJ2-3, reads DGGITQSPKYLFRKEGQNVTLSCEQNLNHDAMYWYRQDPGQGLRLIYYSQIVNDFQKGDIAEGYSVSREKKESFPLTVTSAQKNPTAFYLCASTFGGSIQRDTQYFGPGTRLTVL.

The chain carries TRBV24-1 and TRBJ2-5, with D perhaps TRBD2 (6 bases). Germline assignment: CDR1 KGHDR and CDR2 SFDVKD. Trimming removed 2 bases from V and 7 bases from J, with 13 bases in between. The CDR3 is 14 residues long. The CDR3 is CATSDSGDVRTQYF. CDR3 sequence (DNA): TGTGCCACCAGTGATTCGGGGGATGTACGGACCCAGTACTTC.

This chain joins TRBV5-8 and TRBJ2-3; 7 bases are a match to TRBD1. J was trimmed by 3 bases and V by 4 bases; bases with no gene match: 5. The CDR3 has 14 amino acids. Looked up from germline, CDR1 is SGHTS and CDR2 is YDEGEE. The CDR3 sequence is CASSERQGTDTQYF. The CDR3 DNA follows: TGTGCCAGCAGCGAGAGACAGGGAACAGATACGCAGTATTTT. Looking up the rest from reference TRBV5-8 and TRBJ2-3 gives the full variable domain: EAGVTQSPTHLIKTRGQQATLRCSPISGHTSVYWYQQALGLGLQFLLWYDEGEERNRGNFPPRFSGRQFPNYSSELNVNALELEDSALYLCASSERQGTDTQYFGPGTRLTVL.

The chain couples TRBV2 to TRBJ2-7, with a weak D call TRBD1 (5 bases). Trimming shortened V by 4 bases and J by 2 bases, and 9 bases separated the two germline ends. The germline CDR1 and CDR2 sequences are SNHLY and FYNNEI. CDR3 size: 13 residues. Written as DNA, the CDR3 is TGTGCCAGCAGTGGACAGAGTACCTACGAGCAGTACTTC. Its translation is CASSGQSTYEQYF.